These 23 T cell receptor beta chains originate from one sample sequenced in a study of shared clonotypes between healthy human individuals. Libraries were prepared by immunoSEQ multiplex PCR; TCRdb keeps only in-frame clonotypes and omits some of them. Of approximately 2.5 million clones in the sample, approximately 93% were seen once. The sequenced sample consisted of naive CD4+ T cells from PBMCs. Documented subset: CD45RA+ positively selected. All receptors derive from a man between 18 and 35 years old in good health. Some clones in this sample may be carry-over from other donors' samples.

The chain links TRBV10-3 to TRBJ1-1, with D uncertain. The CDR3 length is 11 residues. CDR1 is ENHRY, CDR2 SYGVKD, per germline. V was pared by 5 bases and J by 1 base, with 2 bases between. CDR3 sequence: CAISKNTEAFF. Here the CDR3 DNA reads TGTGCCATCAGTAAGAACACTGAAGCTTTCTTT.

The chain has TRBV7-8 and TRBJ1-1; a weak D match, TRBD1 (5 bases). CDR1 and CDR2 from the germline V gene are SGHVS and FQNEAQ. The CDR3 runs to 16 residues. Trimming left V 0 bases short and J 0 bases short, with 11 bases between. This CDR3 is CASSLAPGLMNTEAFF. CDR3 coding DNA: TGTGCCAGCAGCTTAGCGCCAGGGCTGATGAACACTGAAGCTTTCTTT.

The CDR3 nucleotides are TGTGCCATCAGGTCGGGGGAGACAGATACGCAGTATTTT. Translated: CAIRSGETDTQYF. The V call is TRBV10-3, the J call TRBJ2-3; tentative D call: TRBD2 (6 bases). CDR3 length: 13 residues. CDR1 ENHRY and CDR2 SYGVKD come from the germline V gene. Deletions cut 6 bases from V and 3 bases from J, with 10 bases between.

CDR3 sequence reads: CASSFQTGLGVDGYTF. The CDR3 region has the DNA TGTGCCAGCAGCTTCCAGACAGGCTTGGGAGTGGATGGCTACACCTTC. The chain combines TRBV11-2 with TRBJ1-2; the D gene is possibly TRBD1 (6 bases). This CDR3 region has 16 residues. Germline CDR1 SGHAT, CDR2 FQNNGV. Trimming stripped 3 bases from V and 6 bases from J, with 20 bases between.

This chain links TRBV18 with TRBJ2-1, with 7 bases identical to TRBD1. With 6 bases clipped from V and 8 bases from J, the junction kept 13 bases outside the gene matches. Germline V CDR1 and CDR2: KGHSH, LQKENI. The CDR3 contains 15 residues. The CDR3 coding sequence is TGTGCCAGCTCTCCTGACAGGGATGTTGACGATGAGCAGTTCTTC. Residues: CASSPDRDVDDEQFF. The entire variable domain, with the rest obtained from reference TRBV18 and TRBJ2-1, is as follows: NAGVMQNPRHLVRRRGQEARLRCSPMKGHSHVYWYRQLPEEGLKFMVYLQKENIIDESGMPKERFSAEFPKEGPSILRIQQVVRGDSAAYFCASSPDRDVDDEQFFGPGTRLTVL.

The CDR3 DNA reads TGTGCCAGCAGCGTCTCCAGCGGGAGGGTCGGAGAGACCCAGTACTTC. This translates into CASSVSSGRVGETQYF. The V call is TRBV9, the J call TRBJ2-5; 10 bases match TRBD2. V dropped 2 bases and J dropped 4; count of bases not matched to a gene: 8. This CDR3 spans 16 amino acids. Germline-derived CDR1 and CDR2 are SGDLS and YYNGEE.

The chain has TRBV7-2 and TRBJ2-7; D may be TRBD1 (6 bases). V lost 5 bases to trimming and J lost 2 bases, with 13 bases between them. This CDR3 has 14 residues. Per germline, CDR1 SGHTA and CDR2 FQGNSA. The CDR3: CASSVGTLPYEQYF. CDR3 bases: TGTGCCAGCAGCGTCGGGACACTACCCTACGAGCAGTACTTC. Full variable domain (rest looked up from reference TRBV7-2 and TRBJ2-7): GAGVSQSPSNKVTEKGKDVELRCDPISGHTALYWYRQSLGQGLEFLIYFQGNSAPDKSGLPSDRFSAERTGGSVSTLTIQRTQQEDSAVYLCASSVGTLPYEQYFGPGTRLTVT.

CDR3 nucleotide sequence: TGTGCCAGTAGTATTGGCCCGGGTAGGGATGGTCAGCCCCAGCATTTT. It yields the protein CASSIGPGRDGQPQHF. The chain has TRBV19 and TRBJ1-5, with D unclear. This CDR3 is 16 amino acids long. V gave up 3 bases and J gave up 6 bases, with 18 bases separating them. Germline CDR1 LNHDA, CDR2 SQIVND (reference sequence).

CDR3 sequence reads: CASMTRGKMELKDNEQFF. In DNA, the CDR3 is TGTGCCAGCATGACGAGGGGAAAGATGGAACTGAAGGACAATGAGCAGTTCTTC. V is TRBV11-2 and J is TRBJ2-1; tentatively, D is TRBD1 or TRBD2 (5 bases each). The CDR3 runs to 18 residues. The V gene lost 7 bases and the J gene lost 5 bases, with 27 bases spanning the gap. Germline V CDR1 and CDR2: SGHAT, FQNNGV.

The V call is TRBV4-1, the J call TRBJ2-1, with 9 bases matching TRBD2. Germline V lookup: CDR1 MGHRA, CDR2 YSYEKL. The CDR3 sequence is 19 residues long. The V and J ends lost 1 base and 7 bases, in that order; junction bases with no gene match: 17. CDR3 DNA: TGCGCCAGCAGCCAAGTTTCTCCCCAACGGCGGGAGGGCCGGAATGAGCAGTTCTTC. Translated, it gives CASSQVSPQRREGRNEQFF.

The chain's CDR3 is CASSLRDIPSNYGYTF. CDR3 coding DNA: TGTGCCAGCTCACTAAGGGACATTCCGTCTAACTATGGCTACACCTTC. The chain employs TRBV18 and TRBJ1-2; perhaps TRBD1 as D (6 bases). The CDR3 has 16 amino acids. Germline CDR1 reads KGHSH; CDR2 reads LQKENI. Deletions cut 4 bases from V and 0 bases from J, with 15 bases between.

The chain joins TRBV18 to TRBJ2-1, with TRBD1 identical over 7 bases. Germline CDR1 is KGHSH and CDR2 is LQKENI. V trimming: 8 bases; J trimming: 6 bases; junction bases outside the gene matches: 7. The CDR3 is 13 amino acids. CDR3 in amino acids: CASVFTGVNEQFF. The CDR3 DNA reads as TGTGCCAGCGTATTTACAGGGGTCAATGAGCAGTTCTTC.

This clone was seen only once. This chain joins TRBV23-1 and TRBJ2-5, with TRBD1 matching over 8 bases. TRBV23-1 is assigned to the ORF class and has an uncertain function. This CDR3 spans 14 amino acids. With 7 bases clipped from V and 5 bases from J, the junction kept 9 bases outside the gene matches. For the CDR3, the DNA is TGCGCCAGCAATAGGACAGGGCCGAAGGAGACCCAGTACTTC. It translates to CASNRTGPKETQYF.

V and J are TRBV19 and TRBJ2-1, with D possibly TRBD2 on 6 matching bases. Germline V gene data show CDR1 as LNHDA and CDR2 as SQIVND (reference sequence). The V end was cut by 8 bases, the J end by 4 bases, with 18 bases between. The CDR3 has 15 amino acids. CDR3 amino acids: CASGGGSGRYNEQFF. CDR3 DNA sequence: TGTGCCAGTGGTGGGGGGAGTGGGCGATACAATGAGCAGTTCTTC.

Concerning this clone: Different DNA sequences within this sample yield the same CDR3. The chain carries TRBV7-2 and TRBJ2-7, with a weak D call TRBD2 (5 bases). In germline, CDR1 is SGHTA, CDR2 FQGNSA. V lost 3 bases and J lost 4, with 7 bases in between. The CDR3 loop spans 12 amino acids. CDR3 DNA: TGTGCCAGCAGCTTGACGGGGTACGAGCAGTACTTC. Encoded protein: CASSLTGYEQYF.

V usage is TRBV10-3 and J usage is TRBJ1-1; 10 positions agree with TRBD1. With 6 bases clipped from V and 3 bases from J, the junction kept 10 bases outside the gene matches. Germline V gene sequence: CDR1 ENHRY, CDR2 SYGVKD. The CDR3 has 16 residues. The CDR3 DNA reads as TGTGCCATCAGGGCTGGGACAGGGGAGAGGTACACTGAAGCTTTCTTT. Translated: CAIRAGTGERYTEAFF.

The chain is built from TRBV7-3 and TRBJ2-1; 9 nucleotides match TRBD1. The V and J ends lost 1 base and 0 bases, in that order; junction bases with no gene match: 13. Germline values: CDR1 SGHTA, CDR2 FQGTGA. The CDR3 has 20 residues. For the CDR3, the DNA is TGTGCCAGCAGCTTAAAGTACAGGGGGCTGGCGGCGGTCTCCTACAATGAGCAGTTCTTC. Its protein is CASSLKYRGLAAVSYNEQFF.

CDR3 coding DNA: TGTGCCAGCAGTTTTACAGACCAAGAGACCCAGTACTTC. Protein sequence: CASSFTDQETQYF. The rearrangement joins TRBV28 to TRBJ2-5, with D unresolved. V lost 3 bases to trimming and J lost 0 bases, with 5 bases between them. Germline CDR1 reads MDHEN; CDR2 reads SYDVKM. The CDR3 spans 13 residues.

This chain uses TRBV30 with TRBJ1-3, with unresolved D. The CDR3 covers 11 residues. Trimming removed 3 bases at V and 6 bases at J, with 6 bases between. The germline CDR1 and CDR2 sequences are GTSNPN and SVGIG (reference sequence). The CDR3 spells CAWRMSNTIYF. CDR3 DNA: TGTGCCTGGAGGATGTCAAACACCATATATTTT.

This sequence joins TRBV28 and TRBJ1-4; TRBD1 might be the D (5 bases). V lost 4 bases and J lost 7, with 13 bases in between. The length of the CDR3 is 14 residues. Germline CDR1 and CDR2: MDHEN and SYDVKM. CDR3: CASSWDRTAEKLFF. The CDR3 region has the DNA TGTGCCAGCAGTTGGGACCGCACTGCTGAAAAACTGTTTTTT.

The chain is built from TRBV6-6 and TRBJ2-1; D gene unclear. The CDR3 is 12 residues long. Between the trimmed V and J ends, which lost 6 bases and 5 bases, there was a span of 8 bases. Per germline, CDR1 MNHNY and CDR2 SVGAGI (reference sequence). The CDR3 DNA reads as TGTGCCAGCAGATCCGGAAACAATGAGCAGTTCTTC. It encodes CASRSGNNEQFF.

In this sample, this clone turned up once. The chain carries TRBV9 and TRBJ2-4; D may match TRBD1 or TRBD2 (5 bases each). Trimming removed 4 bases at V and 6 bases at J, with 17 bases between. Per germline, CDR1 SGDLS and CDR2 YYNGEE. This CDR3 has 15 residues. CDR3 sequence reads: CASSPPGTAVNIQYF. DNA for the CDR3: TGTGCCAGCAGCCCTCCCGGGACCGCCGTAAACATTCAGTACTTC.

The chain combines TRBV19 with TRBJ1-5; D uncertain. CDR1 is LNHDA, CDR2 SQIVND, per germline (reference sequence). V shed 7 bases and J shed 0 bases, with 16 bases lying between them. CDR3 size: 16 residues. The CDR3, as DNA: TGTGCCAGTACCAAATCTGGAGTTGTTAGCAATCAGCCCCAGCATTTT. This sequence encodes CASTKSGVVSNQPQHF.